A single sample is the source of the 10 T cell receptor beta chains below, sequenced in a study of blood T cell repertoires in COVID-19 (dated by TCRdb to 2019 to 2021). Library generation was performed with the immunoSEQ multiplex PCR assay. Sourced from immuneACCESS, this table was stored by TCRdb with only in-frame sequences that have V and J called. A share of the clones is absent; for the studies checked, an unresolved V gene accounts for under half, and the remainder has no known explanation. This sample comprises 140,000 to 150,000 clones, around 81% of them detected only once. The ten top clones hold approximately 12% of the sample. The specimen was peripheral blood. The receptors were gathered from a man between 60 and 75 years old with active or convalescent COVID-19.

This chain joins TRBV27 and TRBJ1-5; 8 bases fit TRBD1. The V and J ends lost 4 bases and 0 bases, in that order; junction bases with no gene match: 2. This CDR3 has 15 residues. CDR1 and CDR2 (germline): MNHEY, SMNVEV (reference sequence). CDR3 region: CASSSDRVSNQPQHF. Written as DNA, the CDR3 is TGTGCCAGCAGTTCGGACAGGGTTAGCAATCAGCCCCAGCATTTT.

This sequence joins TRBV19 and TRBJ2-5; 14 bases line up with TRBD2. The germline CDR1 and CDR2 sequences are LNHDA and SQIVND (reference sequence). The length of the CDR3 is 15 residues. In DNA, the CDR3 is TGTATGGGGGCCCCGGGACTAGCGGGAGAAGAGACCCAGTACTTC. It yields the protein CMGAPGLAGEETQYF.

This clone was found once. The chain combines TRBV12-3 or TRBV12-4 with TRBJ1-2, with D maybe TRBD1 (5 bases). V lost 3 bases and J lost 3, with 8 bases in between. This CDR3 contains 13 residues. The CDR3 bases are TGTGCCAGCAGTTTGGGGGGGGACTATGGCTACACCTTC. This translates into CASSLGGDYGYTF.

The chain combines TRBV5-1 with TRBJ1-6; 9 positions match TRBD1. The length of the CDR3 is 18 residues. CDR1 is SGHRS and CDR2 is YFSETQ in the germline V gene. V lost 0 bases to trimming and J lost 7 bases; unmatched junction nucleotides: 11. The DNA of the CDR3 is TGCGCCAGCAGCTTGGCAACAGGGGGCGCGGGAACGAATTCACCCCTCCACTTT. Its translation: CASSLATGGAGTNSPLHF.

This clone was seen many times. The V and J genes are TRBV29-1 and TRBJ2-2, with D hard to call. From germline, CDR1 is SQVTM and CDR2 ANQGSEA. V was pared by 5 bases and J by 5 bases, with 3 bases between. This CDR3 contains 10 residues. The CDR3 nucleotides are TGCAGCGTTCAAACCGGGGAGCTGTTTTTT. It specifies CSVQTGELFF.

The chain is built from TRBV2 and TRBJ2-3, with a weak D call TRBD2 (6 bases). Trimming took 6 bases from V and 0 from J, leaving 10 bases between them. Germline V gives CDR1 SNHLY, CDR2 FYNNEI. This CDR3 is 14 amino acids long. The CDR3: CASSLLASTDTQYF. The CDR3 region has the DNA TGTGCCAGCAGCCTACTAGCAAGCACAGATACGCAGTATTTT.

The count of this clone is one. The chain is built from TRBV7-3 and TRBJ2-1; 14 bases match TRBD2. Trimming removed 4 bases from V and 9 bases from J; junction bases left unmatched: 8. Germline values: CDR1 SGHTA, CDR2 FQGTGA. This CDR3 comprises 16 residues. The DNA for the CDR3 is TGTGCCAGCAGCTCAGGGACTAGCGGGAGATATCGTGAGCAGTTCTTC. Protein product: CASSSGTSGRYREQFF. The complete variable domain, with remaining parts taken from reference TRBV7-3 and TRBJ2-1, reads GAGVSQTPSNKVTEKGKYVELRCDPISGHTALYWYRQSLGQGPEFLIYFQGTGAADDSGLPNDRFFAVRPEGSVSTLKIQRTERGDSAVYLCASSSGTSGRYREQFFGPGTRLTVL.

The chain employs TRBV4-3 and TRBJ2-7; the match to TRBD2 covers 7 bases. Losses at the gene ends were 1 base for V and 4 bases for J; bases not matched to a gene: 4. The CDR3 is made up of 14 amino acids. Germline lookup yields CDR1 LGHNA and CDR2 YSLEER. The DNA of the CDR3 is TGCGCCAGCAGCCAAGGGGCTAGCGGATACGAGCAGTACTTC. It yields the protein CASSQGASGYEQYF.

CDR3 nucleotide sequence: TGTGCCATCCCAGACAGGAGTAACTATGGCTACACCTTC. This translates into CAIPDRSNYGYTF. The V call is TRBV10-3, the J call TRBJ1-2; D perhaps matches TRBD1 (6 bases). Germline lookup yields CDR1 ENHRY and CDR2 SYGVKD. The CDR3 covers 13 residues. The V gene lost 8 bases and the J gene lost 1 base, with 11 bases spanning the gap.

V and J are TRBV12-3 or TRBV12-4 and TRBJ2-2; D remains unclear. The CDR3 spans 12 residues. Trimming pared 7 bases from V and 6 bases from J, leaving 9 bases between. CDR3 sequence reads: CASIFGPGELFF. The CDR3, as DNA: TGTGCCAGCATATTCGGTCCCGGGGAGCTGTTTTTT.